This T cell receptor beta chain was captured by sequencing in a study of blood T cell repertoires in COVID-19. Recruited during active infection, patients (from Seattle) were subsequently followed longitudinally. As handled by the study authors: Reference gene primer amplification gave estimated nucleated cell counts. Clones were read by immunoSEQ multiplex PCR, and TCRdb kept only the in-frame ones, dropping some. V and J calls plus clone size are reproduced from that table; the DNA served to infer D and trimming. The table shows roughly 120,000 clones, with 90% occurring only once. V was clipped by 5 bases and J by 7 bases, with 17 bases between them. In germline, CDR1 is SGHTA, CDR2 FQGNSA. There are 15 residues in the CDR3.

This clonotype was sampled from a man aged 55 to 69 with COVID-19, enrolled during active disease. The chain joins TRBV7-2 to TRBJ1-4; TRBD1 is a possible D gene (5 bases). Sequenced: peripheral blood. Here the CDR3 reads CASSPVGTGGEKLFF. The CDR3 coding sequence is TGTGCCAGCAGCCCAGTAGGGACGGGGGGTGAAAAACTGTTTTTT. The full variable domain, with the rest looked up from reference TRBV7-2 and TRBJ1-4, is GAGVSQSPSNKVTEKGKDVELRCDPISGHTALYWYRQSLGQGLEFLIYFQGNSAPDKSGLPSDRFSAERTGGSVSTLTIQRTQQEDSAVYLCASSPVGTGGEKLFFGSGTQLSVL.